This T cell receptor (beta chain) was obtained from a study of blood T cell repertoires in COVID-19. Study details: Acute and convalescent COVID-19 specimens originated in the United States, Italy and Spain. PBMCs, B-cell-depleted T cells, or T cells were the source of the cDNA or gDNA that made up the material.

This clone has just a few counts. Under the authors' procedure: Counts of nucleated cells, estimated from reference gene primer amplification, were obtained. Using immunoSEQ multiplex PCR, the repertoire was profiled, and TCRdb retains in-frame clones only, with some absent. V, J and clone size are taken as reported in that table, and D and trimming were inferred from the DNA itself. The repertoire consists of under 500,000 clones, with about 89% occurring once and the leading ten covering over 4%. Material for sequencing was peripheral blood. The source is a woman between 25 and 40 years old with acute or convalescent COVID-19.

The CDR3, as DNA: TGTGCCAGCAGTTACGGCACCCAAGCCCCAGGGGAGACCCAGTACTTC. Residues: CASSYGTQAPGETQYF. The gene calls are TRBV6-5 and TRBJ2-5; tentative D call: TRBD1 (5 bases). This CDR3 comprises 16 residues. The V gene lost 2 bases and the J gene lost 5 bases, with 18 bases spanning the gap. CDR1 MNHEY and CDR2 SVGAGI come from the germline V gene.